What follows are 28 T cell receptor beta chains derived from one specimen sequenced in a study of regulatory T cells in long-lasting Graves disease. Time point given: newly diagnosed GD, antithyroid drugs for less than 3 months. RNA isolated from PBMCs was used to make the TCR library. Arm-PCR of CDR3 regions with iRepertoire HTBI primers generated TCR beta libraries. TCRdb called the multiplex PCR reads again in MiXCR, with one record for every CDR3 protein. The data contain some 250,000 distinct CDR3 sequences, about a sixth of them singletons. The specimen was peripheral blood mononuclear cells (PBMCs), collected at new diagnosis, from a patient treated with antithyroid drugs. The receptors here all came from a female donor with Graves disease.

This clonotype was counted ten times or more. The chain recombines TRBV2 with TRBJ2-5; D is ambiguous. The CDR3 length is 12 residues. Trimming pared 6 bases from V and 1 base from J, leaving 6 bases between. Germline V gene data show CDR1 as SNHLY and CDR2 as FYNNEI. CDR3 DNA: TGTGCCAGCAGCCTAGGCCAAGAGACCCAGTACTTC. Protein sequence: CASSLGQETQYF. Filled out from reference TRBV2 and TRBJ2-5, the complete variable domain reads EPEVTQTPSHQVTQMGQEVILRCVPISNHLYFYWYRQILGQKVEFLVSFYNNEISEKSEIFDDQFSVERPDGSNFTLKIRSTKLEDSAMYFCASSLGQETQYFGPGTRLLVL.

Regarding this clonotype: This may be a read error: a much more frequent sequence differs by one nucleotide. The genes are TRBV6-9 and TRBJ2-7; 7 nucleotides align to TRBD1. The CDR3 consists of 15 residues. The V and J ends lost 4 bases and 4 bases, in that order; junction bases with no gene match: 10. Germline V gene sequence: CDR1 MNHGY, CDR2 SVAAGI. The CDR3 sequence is CASSSKAGGKYEQYF. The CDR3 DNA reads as TGTGCCAGCAGTTCCAAGGCAGGGGGTAAATACGAGCAGTACTTC.

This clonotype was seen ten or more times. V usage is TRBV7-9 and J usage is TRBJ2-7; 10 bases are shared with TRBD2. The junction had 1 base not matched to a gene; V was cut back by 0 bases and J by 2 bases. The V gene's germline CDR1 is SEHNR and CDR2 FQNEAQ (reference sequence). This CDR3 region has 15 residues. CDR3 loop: CASSLAGTSAYEQYF. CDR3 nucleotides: TGTGCCAGCAGCTTAGCCGGGACTAGCGCCTACGAGCAGTACTTC. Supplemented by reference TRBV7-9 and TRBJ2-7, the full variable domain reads DTGVSQNPRHKITKRGQNVTFRCDPISEHNRLYWYRQTLGQGPEFLTYFQNEAQLEKSRLLSDRFSAERPKGSFSTLEIQRTEQGDSAMYLCASSLAGTSAYEQYFGPGTRLTVT.

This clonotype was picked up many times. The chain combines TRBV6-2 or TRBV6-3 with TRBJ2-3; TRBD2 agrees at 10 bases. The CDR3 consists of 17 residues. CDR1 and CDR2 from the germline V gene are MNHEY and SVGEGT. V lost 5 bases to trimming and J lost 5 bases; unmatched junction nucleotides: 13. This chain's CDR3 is CASSEAAAGGGLDTQYF. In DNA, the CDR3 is TGTGCCAGCAGTGAAGCTGCAGCGGGAGGGGGGCTAGATACGCAGTATTTT.

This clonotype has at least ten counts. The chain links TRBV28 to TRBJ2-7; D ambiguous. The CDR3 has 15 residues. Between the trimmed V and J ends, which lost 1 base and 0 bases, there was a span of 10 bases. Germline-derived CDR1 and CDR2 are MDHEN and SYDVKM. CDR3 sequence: CASSLSVLSSYEQYF. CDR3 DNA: TGTGCCAGCAGTTTATCTGTCCTGAGCTCCTACGAGCAGTACTTC.

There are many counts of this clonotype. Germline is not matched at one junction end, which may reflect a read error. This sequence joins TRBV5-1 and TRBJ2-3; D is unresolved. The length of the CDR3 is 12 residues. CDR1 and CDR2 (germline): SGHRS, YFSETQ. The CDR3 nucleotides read TGTGCCAGCAGCTCCCAGGCAGATACGCAGTATTTT. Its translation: CASSSQADTQYF. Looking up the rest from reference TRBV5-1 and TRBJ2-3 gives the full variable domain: KAGVTQTPRYLIKTRGQQVTLSCSPISGHRSVSWYQQTPGQGLQFLFEYFSETQRNKGNFPGRFSGRQFSNSRSEMNVSTLELGDSALYLCASSSQADTQYFGPGTRLTVL.

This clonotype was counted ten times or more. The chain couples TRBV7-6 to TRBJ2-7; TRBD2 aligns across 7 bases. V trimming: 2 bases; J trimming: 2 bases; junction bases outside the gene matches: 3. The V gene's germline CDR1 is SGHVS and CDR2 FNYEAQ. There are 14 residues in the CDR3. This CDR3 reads CASSLLADPYEQYF. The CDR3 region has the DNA TGTGCCAGCAGCTTACTAGCGGATCCCTACGAGCAGTACTTC. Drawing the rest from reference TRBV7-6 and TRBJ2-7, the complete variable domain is GAGVSQSPRYKVTKRGQDVALRCDPISGHVSLYWYRQALGQGPEFLTYFNYEAQQDKSGLPNDRFSAERPEGSISTLTIQRTEQRDSAMYRCASSLLADPYEQYFGPGTRLTVT.

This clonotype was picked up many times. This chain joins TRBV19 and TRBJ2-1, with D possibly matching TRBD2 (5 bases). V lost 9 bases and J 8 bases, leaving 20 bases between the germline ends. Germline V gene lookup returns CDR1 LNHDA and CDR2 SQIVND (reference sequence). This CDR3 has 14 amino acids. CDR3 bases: TGTGCCAGCACACGCGAGACGGCGAGGGATGAGCAGTTCTTC. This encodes CASTRETARDEQFF.

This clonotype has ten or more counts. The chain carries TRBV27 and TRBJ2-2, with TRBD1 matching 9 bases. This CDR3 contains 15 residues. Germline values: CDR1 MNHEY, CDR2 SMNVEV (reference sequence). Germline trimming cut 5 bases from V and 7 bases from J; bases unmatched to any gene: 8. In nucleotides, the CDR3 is TGTGCCAGCAGTCCCGGGACAGGGCGAAGCGGGGAGCTGTTTTTT. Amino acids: CASSPGTGRSGELFF.

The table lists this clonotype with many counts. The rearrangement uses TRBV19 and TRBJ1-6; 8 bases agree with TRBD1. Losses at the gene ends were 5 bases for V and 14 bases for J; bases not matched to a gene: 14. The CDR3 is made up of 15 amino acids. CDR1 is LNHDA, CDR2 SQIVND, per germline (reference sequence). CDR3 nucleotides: TGTGCCAGTAGTGGGACCGGGACAGGCCGTGGGACCCTCCACTTT. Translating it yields CASSGTGTGRGTLHF.

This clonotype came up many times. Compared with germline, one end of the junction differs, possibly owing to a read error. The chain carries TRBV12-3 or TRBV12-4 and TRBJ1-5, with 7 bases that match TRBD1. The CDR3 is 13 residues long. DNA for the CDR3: TGTGCCAGCAGTCAACAGGGGAATCGGCCCCAGCATTTT. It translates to CASSQQGNRPQHF.

The CDR3 loop is CATSRGSTRESDYEQYF. The CDR3 DNA sequence: TGTGCCACCAGCAGAGGATCAACGAGGGAGTCAGACTACGAGCAGTACTTC. V usage is TRBV15 and J usage is TRBJ2-7, with a tentative D call TRBD2 (5 bases). Deletions cut 1 base from V and 3 bases from J, with 19 bases between. The CDR3 spans 17 residues. Germline values: CDR1 LNHNV, CDR2 YYDKDF (reference sequence).

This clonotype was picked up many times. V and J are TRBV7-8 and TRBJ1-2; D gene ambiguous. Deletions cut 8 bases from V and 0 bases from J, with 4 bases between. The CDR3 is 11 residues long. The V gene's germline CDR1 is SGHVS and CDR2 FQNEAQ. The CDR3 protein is CASGTNYGYTF. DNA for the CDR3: TGTGCCAGCGGGACTAACTATGGCTACACCTTC.

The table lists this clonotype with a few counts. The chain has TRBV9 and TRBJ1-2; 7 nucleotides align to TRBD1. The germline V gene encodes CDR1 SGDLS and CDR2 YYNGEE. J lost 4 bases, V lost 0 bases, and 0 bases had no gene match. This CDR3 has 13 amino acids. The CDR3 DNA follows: TGTGCCAGCAGCGTAGCAGGGGGCTATGGCTACACCTTC. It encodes CASSVAGGYGYTF.

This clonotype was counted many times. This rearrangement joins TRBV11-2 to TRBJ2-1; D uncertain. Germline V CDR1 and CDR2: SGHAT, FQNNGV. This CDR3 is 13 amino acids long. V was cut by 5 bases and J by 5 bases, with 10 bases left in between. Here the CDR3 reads CASSARLNNEQFF. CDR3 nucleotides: TGTGCCAGCAGCGCGAGACTCAACAATGAGCAGTTCTTC.

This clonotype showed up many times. CDR3 DNA sequence: TGTGCCAGCAGCTTAGAGAACGGGAGGACAGATACGCAGTATTTT. It codes for CASSLENGRTDTQYF. The rearrangement joins TRBV7-2 to TRBJ2-3, with 7 bases lining up with TRBD2. The V gene's germline CDR1 is SGHTA and CDR2 FQGNSA. The CDR3 contains 15 residues. V was pared by 1 base and J by 3 bases, with 4 bases of the junction left unmatched. Full variable domain (remainder filled in from reference TRBV7-2 and TRBJ2-3): GAGVSQSPSNKVTEKGKDVELRCDPISGHTALYWYRQSLGQGLEFLIYFQGNSAPDKSGLPSDRFSAERTGGSVSTLTIQRTQQEDSAVYLCASSLENGRTDTQYFGPGTRLTVL.

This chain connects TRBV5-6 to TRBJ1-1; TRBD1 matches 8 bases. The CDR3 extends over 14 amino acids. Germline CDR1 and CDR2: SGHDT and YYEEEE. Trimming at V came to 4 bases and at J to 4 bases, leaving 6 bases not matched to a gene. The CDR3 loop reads CASSQTGEGTEAFF. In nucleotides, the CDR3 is TGTGCCAGCAGCCAGACAGGGGAAGGCACTGAAGCTTTCTTT.

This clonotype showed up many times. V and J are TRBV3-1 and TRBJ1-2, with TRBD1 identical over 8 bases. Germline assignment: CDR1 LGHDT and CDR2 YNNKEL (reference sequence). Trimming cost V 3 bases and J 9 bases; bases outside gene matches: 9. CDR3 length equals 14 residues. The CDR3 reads CASSQIGQGMRYTF. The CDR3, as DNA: TGTGCCAGCAGCCAGATTGGACAGGGAATGCGCTACACCTTC.

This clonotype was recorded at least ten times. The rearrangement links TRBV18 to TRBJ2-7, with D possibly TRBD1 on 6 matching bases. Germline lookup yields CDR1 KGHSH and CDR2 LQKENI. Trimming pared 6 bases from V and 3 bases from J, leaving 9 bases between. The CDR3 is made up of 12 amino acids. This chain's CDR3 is CASSTDSYEQYF. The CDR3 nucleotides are TGTGCCAGCTCTACGGACAGCTACGAGCAGTACTTC.

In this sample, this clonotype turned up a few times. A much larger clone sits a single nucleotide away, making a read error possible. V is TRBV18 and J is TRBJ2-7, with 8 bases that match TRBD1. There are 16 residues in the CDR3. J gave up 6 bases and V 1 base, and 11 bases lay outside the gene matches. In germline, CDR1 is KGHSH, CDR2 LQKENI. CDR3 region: CASSPLTGVTVGEQYF. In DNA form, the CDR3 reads TGTGCCAGCTCACCACTGACAGGGGTTACAGTGGGCGAGCAGTACTTC.

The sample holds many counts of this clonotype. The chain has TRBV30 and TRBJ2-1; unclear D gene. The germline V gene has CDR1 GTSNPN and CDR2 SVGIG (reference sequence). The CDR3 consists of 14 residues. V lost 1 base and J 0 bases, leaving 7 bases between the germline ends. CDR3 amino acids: CAWSALDSYNEQFF. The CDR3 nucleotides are TGTGCCTGGAGTGCGCTGGACTCCTACAATGAGCAGTTCTTC.

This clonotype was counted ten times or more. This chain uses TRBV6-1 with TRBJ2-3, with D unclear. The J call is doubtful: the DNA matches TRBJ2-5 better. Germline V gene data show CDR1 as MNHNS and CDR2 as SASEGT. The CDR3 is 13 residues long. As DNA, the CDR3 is TGTGCCAGCAGTGAAGTGGGCAAGGAGACCCAGTACTTC. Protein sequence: CASSEVGKETQYF.

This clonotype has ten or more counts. CDR3: CASSLAVRAGDHNEQFF. Written as DNA, the CDR3 is TGTGCCAGCAGCTTAGCGGTAAGAGCGGGAGATCATAATGAGCAGTTCTTC. This rearrangement joins TRBV7-9 to TRBJ2-1; 8 bases are shared with TRBD2. Trimming removed 0 bases from V and 7 bases from J; junction bases left unmatched: 11. The CDR3 sequence is 17 residues long. Germline V gene sequence: CDR1 SEHNR, CDR2 FQNEAQ (reference sequence).

The CDR3 nucleotides read TGTGCCAGCAGCCAAGGGAGGGCCGGGTACGAGCAGTACTTC. Translated: CASSQGRAGYEQYF. The rearrangement uses TRBV14 and TRBJ2-7, with a possible D match to TRBD2 (6 bases). CDR1 and CDR2 (germline): SGHDN, FVKESK. Deletions cut 1 base from V and 4 bases from J, with 11 bases between. The CDR3 loop spans 14 amino acids.

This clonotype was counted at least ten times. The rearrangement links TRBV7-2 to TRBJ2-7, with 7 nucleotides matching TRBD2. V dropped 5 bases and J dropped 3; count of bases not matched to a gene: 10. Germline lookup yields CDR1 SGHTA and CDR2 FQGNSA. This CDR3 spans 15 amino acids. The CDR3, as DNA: TGTGCCAGCAGCCCCGGGGCTAGCGGAAACTACGAGCAGTACTTC. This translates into CASSPGASGNYEQYF.

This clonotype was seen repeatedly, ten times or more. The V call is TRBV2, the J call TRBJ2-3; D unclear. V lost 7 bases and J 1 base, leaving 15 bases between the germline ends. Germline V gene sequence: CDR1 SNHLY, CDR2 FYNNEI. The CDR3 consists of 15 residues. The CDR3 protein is CASIRDTGGTDTQYF. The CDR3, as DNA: TGTGCCAGCATTCGCGACACTGGGGGCACAGATACGCAGTATTTT.

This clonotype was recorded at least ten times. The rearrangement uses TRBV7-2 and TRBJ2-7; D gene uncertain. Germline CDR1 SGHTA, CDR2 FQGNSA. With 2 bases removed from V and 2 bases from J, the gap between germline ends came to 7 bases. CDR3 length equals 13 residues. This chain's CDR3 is CASSLNRAYEQYF. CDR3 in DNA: TGTGCCAGCAGCTTAAATAGAGCCTACGAGCAGTACTTC.

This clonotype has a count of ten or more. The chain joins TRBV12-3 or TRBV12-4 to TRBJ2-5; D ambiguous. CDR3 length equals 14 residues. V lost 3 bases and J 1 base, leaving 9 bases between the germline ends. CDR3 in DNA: TGTGCCAGCAGTTTTCTGGGGTCCCAAGAGACCCAGTACTTC. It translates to CASSFLGSQETQYF.